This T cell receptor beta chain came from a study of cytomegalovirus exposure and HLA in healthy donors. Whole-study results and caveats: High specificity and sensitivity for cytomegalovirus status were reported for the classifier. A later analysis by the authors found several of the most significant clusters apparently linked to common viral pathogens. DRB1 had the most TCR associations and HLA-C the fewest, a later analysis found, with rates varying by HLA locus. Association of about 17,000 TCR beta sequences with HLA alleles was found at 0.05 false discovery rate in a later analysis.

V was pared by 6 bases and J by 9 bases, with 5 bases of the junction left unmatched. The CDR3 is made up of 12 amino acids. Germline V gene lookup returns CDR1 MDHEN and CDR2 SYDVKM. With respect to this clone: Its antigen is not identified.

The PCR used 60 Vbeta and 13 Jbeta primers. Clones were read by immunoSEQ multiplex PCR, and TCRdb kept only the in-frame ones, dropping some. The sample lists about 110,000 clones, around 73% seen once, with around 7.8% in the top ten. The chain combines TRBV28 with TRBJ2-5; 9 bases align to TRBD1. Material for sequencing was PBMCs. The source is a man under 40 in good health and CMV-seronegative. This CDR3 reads CASSSDRGSQYF. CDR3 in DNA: TGTGCCAGCAGCTCCGACAGGGGGTCCCAGTACTTC.